The TCR beta chain described here comes from a study of shared clonotypes between healthy human individuals (dated by TCRdb to about 2020). Some background on the complete study: The cohort included three men and a couple of women between 18 and 49 years of age. For each donor, CD4 naive and CD4 memory were each given three plates, CD8 naive was given two plates, and CD8 memory was given one plate. To estimate repertoire size and how much clonotype sharing occurs between individuals, the study deeply sequenced the blood TCR repertoires of several healthy adults. To increase sequencing depth and limit assay-specific biases, different laboratories used diverse techniques to prepare libraries and sequence TCR repertoires. Each donor's leukapheresis produced roughly between roughly 0.85 and 10 billion PBMCs. General findings and caveats noted by the study authors: Incomplete sequencing was indicated by rarefaction of sorted-subset datasets, despite the large sequencing depth. Compared with non-shared clonotypes, clonotypes shared by all four sorted-subset donors had higher generation probabilities. Sampling was restricted to blood, and TCR repertoires in tissues likely differ from the TCR repertoires found in blood. The genetic and exposure-history diversity represented was limited by the small number of donors. Naive subsets generally had larger estimated clonotype richness than memory subsets. When a few donors were compared, the shared fraction of clonotypes was around 5% for naive CD4, less than 4% for naive CD8, 2% to 2.5% for memory CD4, and 0.4% for memory CD8. Pairwise subsampling led to the expectation that sequencing depth would affect the degree of clonotype sharing among donors.

Donors were healthy HIV-negative adults with no recently reported acute infections or vaccinations. Every donor was a Caucasian adult residing in Nashville, Tennessee, USA. CD8 memory samples combined magnetically selected CD45RO+ cells with CCR7-negative CD45RA+ effector memory (TemRA) cells. Blood was collected by leukapheresis, and PBMCs were isolated by Ficoll-Histopaque density gradient centrifugation and then cryopreserved in liquid nitrogen vapor phase. Purity and quantity of every magnetically sorted T cell population were checked by analytical flow cytometry. From each sorted fraction, genomic DNA was isolated and quantified by UV absorbance on a Nanodrop 2000c. TCR CDR3 regions were amplified from genomic DNA by multiplex PCR using the deep immunoSEQ assay. Genomic DNA extracted from each cell subset was distributed evenly over all wells of several immunoSEQ 96-well plates, and each plate served as one replicate. For sorted subsets, around 200 ng genomic DNA, equal to 30,000 to 35,000 T cell genomes, was loaded into each replicate PCR. Purified libraries were measured with a Qubit 3.0 fluorometer, size-checked on a Bioanalyzer 2100, and measured again with the KAPA Library Quantification kit. Every immunoSEQ 96-well plate was sequenced on a dedicated single-read 150-cycle Illumina NextSeq 550 flow cell. The paper's processing steps were these. Because the immunoSEQ output held only junctional sequences and lacked quality scores, the filtering could not match the filtering applied to full-length reads. To assign V/J genes and CDR3, sequences were annotated using PyIR, a Python wrapper for IgBLAST v1.9, with IMGT germline references. Reads were removed for weak V/J assignments (E-value above 1e-6), missing CDR3, stop codons, out-of-frame junctions, or ambiguous translated residues. A V3J clonotype was defined by an identical inferred V gene, J gene, and CDR3 amino acid sequence. The percentage overlap between two repertoires was calculated by dividing the number of shared unique clonotypes by the size of the smaller repertoire. RTK rarefaction, the Chao1 estimator, and Recon v2.1 estimates of unobserved clonotypes were used to assess repertoire richness. Generation probabilities for all TCRbeta clonotypes obtained by the gDNA method from a handful of donors were computed using OLGA. TCRdb holds this immuneACCESS table with in-frame rearrangements only. Some clones are missing; in checked studies, unresolved V genes explain under half, and the rest has no known cause. From that table come the V and J calls and clone size; the DNA was used to work out D and trimming. This sample is represented by roughly 660,000 clones; 80% to 95% of them were singletons. 34% of the sample belongs to the ten largest clones.

A word on this clone: There is no known antigen for this receptor. It has no much larger one-base neighbor in the sample; base qualities were not kept.

From the cysteine up to the phenylalanine, the CDR3 has a length of 15 residues. The entry retains the CDR3 DNA only, 45 bases that are in frame from base 1. Trimming costs V 2 bases and J 1 base, and their ends lie 11 bases apart. Via the germline V gene (reference sequence), CDR1 is GTSNPN and CDR2 SVGIG. The chain employs TRBV30 and TRBJ2-2; the D gene is not confidently resolved. The specimen was memory CD8+ T cells from PBMCs. The cell subset or site tag for this specimen amounts to: CD45RO+ cells pooled with CCR7-negative TemRA cells. This TCR was sampled from a man aged 18 to 29 in good health. Some clones in this sample may be carry-over from other donors' samples. The nucleotide sequence is given as TGTGCCTGGAGTCATTGGCAGAGGAACACCGGGGAGCTGTTTTTT. Its translation reads: CAWSHWQRNTGELFF.